These 8 T cell receptor beta chains share one sample of origin, sequenced in a study of T cell clonotyping in hematopoietic cell transplantation. Sequencing was performed with immunoSEQ multiplex PCR; in TCRdb, only in-frame clones are kept and a portion is missing. The sample has 65,000 to 75,000 clones; around 94% are singletons. The sequencing sample was made of peripheral blood mononuclear cells. Source of these receptors: a man aged 50-60 years in good health. Some clones in this sample may be carry-over from other donors' samples.

The V gene is TRBV6-6, the J gene TRBJ2-2; D might be TRBD2 (5 bases). Germline V CDR1 and CDR2: MNHNY, SVGAGI (reference sequence). CDR3 length: 16 residues. V was clipped by 7 bases and J by 6 bases, with 21 bases between them. The CDR3 reads CASTTELSTRAGELFF. The CDR3, as DNA: TGTGCCAGCACCACGGAACTATCTACGAGGGCCGGGGAGCTGTTTTTT.

This rearrangement joins TRBV9 to TRBJ2-6, with D tentatively TRBD1 (6 bases). V shed 4 bases and J shed 0 bases, with 8 bases lying between them. The CDR3 loop spans 15 amino acids. CDR1 is SGDLS and CDR2 is YYNGEE in the germline V gene. The CDR3 DNA is TGTGCCAGCAGCTCCAGGGGCTCTGGGGCCAACGTCCTGACTTTC. This codes for CASSSRGSGANVLTF.

This clone was recorded only once. The genes are TRBV6-5 and TRBJ2-5, with 9 bases aligning to TRBD2. The junction had 6 bases not matched to a gene; V was cut back by 6 bases and J by 1 base. This CDR3 spans 15 amino acids. CDR1 MNHEY and CDR2 SVGAGI come from the germline V gene. In DNA form, the CDR3 reads TGTGCCAGCAGCCAGGGACTAGCCACCCAAGAGACCCAGTACTTC. Translated, it gives CASSQGLATQETQYF.

This rearrangement joins TRBV28 to TRBJ2-7; no clear D gene. Between the trimmed V and J ends, which lost 5 bases and 3 bases, there was a span of 8 bases. There are 12 residues in the CDR3. Germline V CDR1 and CDR2: MDHEN, SYDVKM. For the CDR3, the DNA is TGTGCCAGCAGTCAAGGGCGCTACGAGCAGTACTTC. It yields the protein CASSQGRYEQYF.

The V gene is TRBV6-6, the J gene TRBJ1-4; maybe TRBD1 (6 bases). Germline CDR1 and CDR2: MNHNY and SVGAGI (reference sequence). V lost 5 bases to trimming and J lost 5 bases, with 15 bases between them. The CDR3 is 15 residues long. CDR3 sequence (DNA): TGTGCCAGCAGTCCCCGCAGGGGTTTCAATGAAAAACTGTTTTTT. Its translation: CASSPRRGFNEKLFF.

The chain carries TRBV19 and TRBJ1-2; perhaps TRBD1 as D (6 bases). This CDR3 has 17 amino acids. The germline CDR1 and CDR2 sequences are LNHDA and SQIVND (reference sequence). Trimming pared 4 bases from V and 4 bases from J, leaving 22 bases between. CDR3 loop: CASSTKLSGTPIYGYTF. CDR3 DNA sequence: TGTGCCAGTAGTACCAAATTATCCGGGACACCTATCTATGGCTACACCTTC.

The CDR3 DNA reads TGCGCCAGCAGCCAGGATGGACGAGATAGCAATCAGCCCCAGCATTTT. Residues: CASSQDGRDSNQPQHF. The rearrangement uses TRBV4-3 and TRBJ1-5, with D unclear. The CDR3 is 16 amino acids. The V gene lost 3 bases and the J gene lost 0 bases, with 12 bases spanning the gap. Germline CDR1 and CDR2: LGHNA and YSLEER.

This clone came up once. The CDR3 DNA reads as TGTGCCAGCAGTTACTCCGCCGGTGACCATCAGCCCCAGCATTTT. Amino acids: CASSYSAGDHQPQHF. This chain joins TRBV6-5 and TRBJ1-5; D uncertain. Germline V gene lookup returns CDR1 MNHEY and CDR2 SVGAGI. The CDR3 has 15 amino acids. Deletions cut 0 bases from V and 5 bases from J, with 11 bases between.